A selection of T cell receptor beta chains follows, all from one sample in a study of T cell repertoires in cytomegalovirus infection. No antigen has been assigned to these receptors. TCRdb ran MiXCR on the reads and lists one entry per CDR3 protein. The sample has some 920,000 distinct CDR3 sequences; around 29% are singletons. The input for sequencing was cultured CD8+ T cells from PBMCs, taken from culture after CMV antigen stimulation. These receptors were taken from a human donor in good health (CMV status not recorded). Some clones in this sample may be carry-over from other donors' samples. Each CDR3 is given with its conserved first and last residue. D genes are given only for firm matches. Size values are once, few and many counts, or a class for expanded clones, and some rows have none.

clone_size: .; v_call: TRBV19; d_call: .; j_call: TRBJ2-1; cdr3_aa: CASSMKRGGLNEQFF; cdr3_nt: TGTGCCAGTAGTATGAAGAGAGGGGGGCTGAATGAGCAGTTCTTC
clone_size: .; v_call: TRBV10-3; d_call: .; j_call: TRBJ1-2; cdr3_aa: CAISEGRLDYGYTF; cdr3_nt: TGTGCCATCAGTGAGGGACGGTTGGACTATGGCTACACCTTC
clone_size: few; v_call: TRBV20-1; d_call: .; j_call: TRBJ2-1; cdr3_aa: CSARDQAHRGRTYNEQFF; cdr3_nt: TGCAGTGCTAGAGATCAGGCCCACCGGGGCCGAACCTACAATGAGCAGTTCTTC
clone_size: .; v_call: TRBV27; d_call: TRBD1; j_call: TRBJ2-3; cdr3_aa: CASSYRGRGYTDTQYF; cdr3_nt: TGTGCCAGCAGTTATAGGGGCAGGGGGTACACAGATACGCAGTATTTT
clone_size: few; v_call: TRBV27; d_call: TRBD1; j_call: TRBJ1-2; cdr3_aa: CASSSTGEALDGYTF; cdr3_nt: TGTGCCAGCAGTTCGACAGGGGAGGCTCTGGATGGCTACACCTTC
clone_size: .; v_call: TRBV20-1; d_call: .; j_call: TRBJ1-2; cdr3_aa: CSAGTFTF; cdr3_nt: TGCAGTGCTGGGACTTTTACCTTC
clone_size: .; v_call: TRBV7-8; d_call: TRBD1; j_call: TRBJ1-5; cdr3_aa: CASSLLRGDRAVQPQHF; cdr3_nt: TGTGCCAGCAGCTTACTCCGTGGGGACAGGGCGGTTCAGCCCCAGCATTTT
clone_size: .; v_call: TRBV11-2; d_call: TRBD2; j_call: TRBJ2-2; cdr3_aa: CASSLAGTSGDTGELFF; cdr3_nt: TGTGCCAGCAGCTTAGCCGGGACGAGCGGGGACACCGGGGAGCTGTTTTTT
clone_size: .; v_call: TRBV3-1; d_call: .; j_call: TRBJ2-2; cdr3_aa: CASSRVRGTGELFF; cdr3_nt: TGTGCCAGCAGCCGGGTCAGGGGCACCGGGGAGCTGTTTTTT
clone_size: .; v_call: TRBV6-1; d_call: TRBD1; j_call: TRBJ1-1; cdr3_aa: CASSERDSYTEAFF; cdr3_nt: TGTGCCAGCAGTGAAAGGGACAGTTACACTGAAGCTTTCTTT
clone_size: once; v_call: TRBV7-9; d_call: .; j_call: TRBJ1-4; cdr3_aa: CVSSQRGKEEKLFF; cdr3_nt: TGTGTCAGCAGCCAGCGCGGGAAGGAAGAAAAACTGTTTTTT
clone_size: .; v_call: TRBV27; d_call: TRBD2; j_call: TRBJ2-5; cdr3_aa: CASSFGEGETQYF; cdr3_nt: TGTGCCAGCAGTTTTGGGGAGGGAGAGACCCAGTACTTC
clone_size: few; v_call: TRBV7-2; d_call: TRBD1; j_call: TRBJ1-5; cdr3_aa: CASSLVSRWGRDRVGPQHF; cdr3_nt: TGTGCCAGCAGCTTAGTCTCCCGGTGGGGCAGGGACAGGGTCGGGCCCCAGCATTTT
clone_size: few; v_call: TRBV12-3/TRBV12-4; d_call: .; j_call: TRBJ1-4; cdr3_aa: CASRGYNEKLFF; cdr3_nt: TGTGCCAGCAGGGGGTATAATGAAAAACTGTTTTTT
clone_size: .; v_call: TRBV2; d_call: .; j_call: TRBJ1-1; cdr3_aa: CASRGTSGGFNTEAFF; cdr3_nt: TGTGCCAGCAGAGGTACGTCAGGAGGGTTTAACACTGAAGCTTTCTTT
clone_size: few; v_call: TRBV2; d_call: TRBD1; j_call: TRBJ1-1; cdr3_aa: CASSADRVVGNTEAFF; cdr3_nt: TGTGCCAGCAGCGCGGACAGGGTAGTCGGTAACACTGAAGCTTTCTTT
clone_size: .; v_call: TRBV12-5; d_call: .; j_call: TRBJ1-1; cdr3_aa: CASGFSVTEAFF; cdr3_nt: TGTGCTAGTGGCTTCAGTGTGACTGAAGCTTTCTTT
clone_size: many; v_call: TRBV25-1; d_call: .; j_call: TRBJ1-1; cdr3_aa: CASRGPLRVGTEAFF; cdr3_nt: TGTGCCAGCAGGGGCCCCCTCAGGGTCGGGACTGAAGCTTTCTTT
clone_size: few; v_call: TRBV6-2/TRBV6-3; d_call: .; j_call: TRBJ2-1; cdr3_aa: CASSYSSAASYNEQFF; cdr3_nt: TGTGCCAGCAGTTACTCATCGGCGGCCTCCTACAATGAGCAGTTCTTC
clone_size: .; v_call: TRBV7-2; d_call: TRBD1; j_call: TRBJ1-2; cdr3_aa: CASSSRTGYGYTF; cdr3_nt: TGTGCCAGCAGCTCCAGGACAGGCTATGGCTACACCTTC
clone_size: .; v_call: TRBV5-8; d_call: .; j_call: TRBJ2-1; cdr3_aa: CASSLVSRRYNEQFF; cdr3_nt: TGTGCCAGCAGCTTGGTATCTAGAAGGTACAATGAGCAGTTCTTC
clone_size: .; v_call: TRBV7-9; d_call: .; j_call: TRBJ2-3; cdr3_aa: CANSFGGDDTQYF; cdr3_nt: TGTGCCAACAGCTTTGGCGGGGATGATACGCAGTATTTT
clone_size: .; v_call: TRBV6-5; d_call: .; j_call: TRBJ2-1; cdr3_aa: CASNQQGNNEQFF; cdr3_nt: TGTGCCAGCAACCAACAGGGAAACAATGAGCAGTTCTTC
clone_size: .; v_call: TRBV27; d_call: .; j_call: TRBJ1-5; cdr3_aa: CASSPRSVYQPQHF; cdr3_nt: TGTGCCAGCAGCCCCAGGTCTGTTTATCAGCCCCAGCATTTT
clone_size: many; v_call: TRBV7-6; d_call: .; j_call: TRBJ1-2; cdr3_aa: CASSLATGNGYTF; cdr3_nt: TGTGCCAGCAGCTTAGCAACAGGGAATGGCTACACCTTC
clone_size: few; v_call: TRBV12-3/TRBV12-4; d_call: TRBD2; j_call: TRBJ2-1; cdr3_aa: CASSYLAGRGNEQFF; cdr3_nt: TGTGCCAGCAGCTACCTAGCGGGGAGAGGAAATGAGCAGTTCTTC
clone_size: .; v_call: TRBV5-6; d_call: .; j_call: TRBJ2-1; cdr3_aa: CASSPGSSEQFF; cdr3_nt: TGTGCCAGCAGCCCAGGGTCAAGTGAGCAGTTCTTC
clone_size: .; v_call: TRBV20-1; d_call: TRBD1; j_call: TRBJ1-2; cdr3_aa: CSARDRAGGRYGYTF; cdr3_nt: TGCAGTGCTAGAGATAGGGCAGGGGGCCGGTATGGCTACACCTTC
clone_size: .; v_call: TRBV19; d_call: .; j_call: TRBJ2-1; cdr3_aa: CASSNPGAPYNEQFF; cdr3_nt: TGTGCCAGTAGTAACCCAGGGGCCCCTTACAATGAGCAGTTCTTC
clone_size: few; v_call: TRBV19; d_call: .; j_call: TRBJ1-1; cdr3_aa: CASSQFSYTEAFF; cdr3_nt: TGTGCCAGTAGCCAGTTTAGTTACACTGAAGCTTTCTTT
clone_size: .; v_call: TRBV6-6; d_call: .; j_call: TRBJ2-1; cdr3_aa: CASGGFLYNEQFF; cdr3_nt: TGTGCCAGCGGCGGCTTCCTATACAATGAGCAGTTCTTC
clone_size: .; v_call: TRBV29-1; d_call: .; j_call: TRBJ2-3; cdr3_aa: CSEFHGKDTQYF; cdr3_nt: TGCAGCGAATTCCATGGTAAAGATACGCAGTATTTT
clone_size: once; v_call: TRBV6-5; d_call: .; j_call: TRBJ2-1; cdr3_aa: CASSVQGGGYNEQFF; cdr3_nt: TGTGCCAGCAGTGTGCAGGGGGGGGGGTACAATGAGCAGTTCTTC
clone_size: .; v_call: TRBV7-2; d_call: .; j_call: TRBJ1-2; cdr3_aa: CASEGGFFYGYTF; cdr3_nt: TGTGCCAGCGAGGGGGGCTTTTTCTATGGCTACACCTTC
clone_size: .; v_call: TRBV7-9; d_call: .; j_call: TRBJ2-5; cdr3_aa: CASSLVNKGERETQYF; cdr3_nt: TGTGCCAGCAGCTTAGTGAATAAGGGTGAGCGGGAGACCCAGTACTTC